Listed here is a single T cell receptor (beta chain). Its antigen remains unidentified. The CDR3 runs to 17 residues. Deletions cut 6 bases from V and 1 base from J, with 21 bases between. Looked up from germline, CDR1 is LGHNA and CDR2 is YNFKEQ. This sample stems from a study of T cell repertoires in cytomegalovirus infection. TCRdb reprocessed the reads with MiXCR, giving one entry per CDR3 protein. The repertoire holds under 150,000 distinct CDR3 sequences, with around 31% as singletons. The TCR was taken from a human donor in good health (CMV status not recorded). Some clones in this sample may be carry-over from other donors' samples. The sample was CD8+ T cells from cultured PBMCs, taken from culture after CMV antigen stimulation. The chain links TRBV4-2 to TRBJ2-5; D not certain. CDR3 sequence reads: CASSLELATDFQETQYF. The DNA of the CDR3 is TGTGCCAGCAGTCTCGAACTGGCTACCGATTTCCAAGAGACCCAGTACTTC.